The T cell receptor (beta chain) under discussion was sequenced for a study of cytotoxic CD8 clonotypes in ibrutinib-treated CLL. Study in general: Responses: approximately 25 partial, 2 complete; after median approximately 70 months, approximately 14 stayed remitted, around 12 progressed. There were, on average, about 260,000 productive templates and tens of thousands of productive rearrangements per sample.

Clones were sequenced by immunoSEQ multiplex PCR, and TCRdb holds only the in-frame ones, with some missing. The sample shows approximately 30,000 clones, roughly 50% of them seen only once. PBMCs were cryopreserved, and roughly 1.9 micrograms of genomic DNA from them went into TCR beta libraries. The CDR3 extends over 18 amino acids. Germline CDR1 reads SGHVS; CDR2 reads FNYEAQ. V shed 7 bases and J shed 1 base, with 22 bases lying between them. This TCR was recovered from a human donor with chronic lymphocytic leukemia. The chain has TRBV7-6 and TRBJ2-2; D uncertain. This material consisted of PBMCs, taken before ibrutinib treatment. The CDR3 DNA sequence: TGTGCCAGCACCCTTAGAGCCAGGATAGGCGAGAACACCGGGGAGCTGTTTTTT. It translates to CASTLRARIGENTGELFF.